These T cell receptor beta chains were read from a single sample in a study of siplizumab effects on memory and regulatory T cells. TCRdb's table, derived via immunoSEQ multiplex PCR, lists solely in-frame clones and lacks some. The sample carries 85,000 to 120,000 clones, around 90% recorded once. Sequenced material: CD4+ T cells sorted from blood. These receptors came from a human donor in good health. The CDR3 runs from the conserved cysteine through the conserved F or W. The D gene is left open where the match is weak. For some rows the clone size is stated as once, few or many, or as a class when expanded; others skip it.

d_gene	v_gene	abundance	j_gene	CDR3aa	CDR3nt
-	TRBV5-1	once	TRBJ2-7	CASSARGQPYEQYF	TGCGCCAGCTCGGCAAGGGGACAACCCTACGAGCAGTACTTC
-	TRBV19	-	TRBJ2-1	CASILGEQFF	TGTGCCAGCATCCTCGGTGAGCAGTTCTTC
TRBD1	TRBV25-1	-	TRBJ2-1	CASSDPGTGDNEQFF	TGTGCCAGCAGTGACCCCGGGACAGGGGACAATGAGCAGTTCTTC
-	TRBV30	-	TRBJ2-5	CAWNRDGRETQYF	TGTGCCTGGAACAGGGATGGCCGGGAGACCCAGTACTTC
TRBD2	TRBV7-2	-	TRBJ2-3	CASSLGLAGVTDTQYF	TGTGCCAGCAGCCTGGGACTAGCGGGAGTCACAGATACGCAGTATTTT
TRBD1	TRBV6-1	-	TRBJ2-5	CASSEQGLVETQYF	TGTGCCAGCAGCGAACAGGGGCTGGTGGAGACCCAGTACTTC
-	TRBV5-1	-	TRBJ2-7	CASSFGVGGDEQYF	TGCGCCAGCAGCTTTGGGGTTGGAGGGGACGAGCAGTACTTC
-	TRBV13	-	TRBJ2-7	CASSSSGRVREQYF	TGTGCCAGCAGCAGCTCAGGCAGGGTGCGCGAGCAGTACTTC
-	TRBV5-1	-	TRBJ2-1	CASSPGDLNEQFF	TGCGCCAGCAGCCCAGGGGACTTGAATGAGCAGTTCTTC
TRBD2	TRBV27	-	TRBJ2-7	CASARTSGRHEQYF	TGTGCCAGCGCTAGGACTAGCGGGAGACACGAGCAGTACTTC
TRBD2	TRBV11-3	-	TRBJ2-1	CASSPSQARAGVVHEQFF	TGTGCCAGCAGCCCCTCCCAGGCACGAGCGGGAGTGGTGCATGAGCAGTTCTTC
TRBD2	TRBV5-4	-	TRBJ2-1	CAITGGLAYNEQFF	TGTGCCATCACGGGGGGACTGGCCTACAATGAGCAGTTCTTC
-	TRBV13	-	TRBJ2-2	CASSFNLGRVTGELFF	TGTGCCAGCAGCTTCAATCTAGGGCGAGTCACCGGGGAGCTGTTTTTT
-	TRBV7-8	few	TRBJ2-6	CASSLLALFSGANVLTF	TGTGCCAGCAGCTTACTAGCGCTTTTCTCTGGGGCCAACGTCCTGACTTTC
-	TRBV5-1	-	TRBJ1-5	CASSIGFGNQPQHF	TGCGCCAGCAGCATTGGGTTTGGAAATCAGCCCCAGCATTTT
TRBD1	TRBV6-1	-	TRBJ2-1	CATDRVREQFF	TGTGCCACCGACAGGGTAAGGGAGCAGTTCTTC
TRBD2	TRBV19	-	TRBJ2-7	CASREMAGASGSYEQYF	TGTGCCAGTAGAGAGATGGCGGGGGCTAGCGGGAGCTACGAGCAGTACTTC
-	TRBV5-1	-	TRBJ1-2	CASSLARNQGDGYTF	TGCGCCAGCAGCTTGGCCCGTAATCAGGGTGATGGCTACACCTTC
TRBD1	TRBV6-1	-	TRBJ1-1	CASSLDRVNTEAFF	TGTGCCAGCAGCCTTGACAGGGTGAACACTGAAGCTTTCTTT
-	TRBV6-1	-	TRBJ2-7	CASRVYGQTYEQYF	TGTGCCAGCAGGGTCTACGGACAGACCTACGAGCAGTACTTC
-	TRBV14	-	TRBJ2-7	CASSQDRFYEQYF	TGTGCCAGCAGCCAAGACAGGTTCTACGAGCAGTACTTC
-	TRBV10-3	-	TRBJ1-1	CAISSGQVITEAFF	TGTGCCATCAGTTCGGGACAAGTAATTACTGAAGCTTTCTTT
TRBD2	TRBV29-1	-	TRBJ2-3	CSGRGLAGAGTQYF	TGCAGCGGAAGGGGTCTAGCGGGAGCGGGTACGCAGTATTTT
-	TRBV7-9	-	TRBJ1-4	CASSLAAGMNEKLFF	TGTGCCAGCAGCTTAGCGGCAGGGATGAATGAAAAACTGTTTTTT
-	TRBV28	-	TRBJ2-7	CASSFQRGADEQYF	TGTGCCAGCAGTTTCCAGAGGGGGGCGGACGAGCAGTACTTC
-	TRBV30	-	TRBJ1-1	CAWSEEVGAFF	TGTGCCTGGAGTGAGGAAGTCGGAGCTTTCTTT
-	TRBV29-1	-	TRBJ2-3	CSVEGGRADTQYF	TGCAGCGTTGAAGGGGGCAGGGCAGATACGCAGTATTTT
-	TRBV18	once	TRBJ2-2	CASSPWRTENTGELFF	TGTGCCAGCTCACCTTGGCGGACGGAAAACACCGGGGAGCTGTTTTTT
TRBD1	TRBV7-2	-	TRBJ2-4	CASSIVTGLAKNIQYF	TGTGCCAGCAGCATAGTGACAGGGTTAGCCAAAAACATTCAGTACTTC
-	TRBV10-1	-	TRBJ2-1	CASSFGVRRPYNEQFF	TGCGCCAGCAGTTTCGGGGTACGGAGACCCTACAATGAGCAGTTCTTC
TRBD1	TRBV28	-	TRBJ1-1	CASRTGGRTEAFF	TGTGCCAGCAGAACAGGGGGCCGCACTGAAGCTTTCTTT
-	TRBV5-5	-	TRBJ2-2	CASSLAPGELFF	TGTGCCAGCAGCTTGGCCCCCGGGGAGCTGTTTTTT
-	TRBV6-5	-	TRBJ2-7	CASSYDRGPNYEQYF	TGTGCCAGCAGTTATGACAGAGGCCCCAACTACGAGCAGTACTTC
TRBD2	TRBV19	once	TRBJ2-3	CASSPIPRGSGATDTQYF	TGTGCCAGTAGTCCAATTCCGCGGGGGAGCGGAGCAACAGATACGCAGTATTTT
-	TRBV18	-	TRBJ1-1	CASSRDIRGANTEAFF	TGTGCCAGCTCACGGGACATCCGAGGTGCCAACACTGAAGCTTTCTTT
TRBD1	TRBV9	once	TRBJ1-6	CASSVGTGSSPLHF	TGTGCCAGCAGCGTGGGGACAGGGTCTTCACCCCTCCACTTT
TRBD1	TRBV4-2	-	TRBJ1-2	CASSQGDRDRGRLVYGYTF	TGTGCCAGCAGCCAAGGAGACCGGGACAGGGGGCGCTTGGTCTACGGCTACACCTTC
TRBD2	TRBV25-1	-	TRBJ2-2	CASSATSGRGGELFF	TGTGCCAGCAGTGCGACTAGCGGGAGAGGTGGGGAGCTGTTTTTT
-	TRBV4-1	-	TRBJ2-7	CASSQRPGGSEQYF	TGCGCCAGCAGCCAAAGGCCAGGAGGGTCCGAGCAGTACTTC
TRBD1	TRBV5-4	-	TRBJ2-7	CASSLDRGFYEQYF	TGTGCCAGCAGCCTGGACAGGGGATTTTACGAGCAGTACTTC
-	TRBV18	-	TRBJ2-7	CASSRDYEQYF	TGTGCCAGCTCACGCGACTACGAGCAGTACTTC
-	TRBV18	-	TRBJ1-2	CASSHREANYGYTF	TGTGCCAGCTCACACAGGGAGGCCAACTATGGCTACACCTTC
TRBD2	TRBV18	-	TRBJ2-3	CASSPSAAGGGDTQYF	TGTGCCAGCTCACCATCGGCAGCGGGGGGAGGAGATACGCAGTATTTT
TRBD1	TRBV7-2	-	TRBJ2-1	CASSSTGGAVGEQFF	TGTGCCAGCAGCTCGACAGGGGGTGCGGTGGGTGAGCAGTTCTTC
TRBD2	TRBV7-8	-	TRBJ2-7	CASSLTGTSHEQYF	TGTGCCAGCAGCTTAACCGGGACTAGCCACGAGCAGTACTTC
-	TRBV2	-	TRBJ2-7	CASSLLSQKASEQYF	TGTGCCAGCAGTTTACTGAGTCAGAAAGCGAGCGAGCAGTACTTC